The source of this T cell receptor beta chain is a study of blood T cell repertoires in COVID-19. Study in general: The United States, Italy and Spain were the sources of the acute and convalescent COVID-19 samples. PBMCs, B-cell-depleted T cells, or T cells provided the cDNA or gDNA that made up the material.

In the authors' workflow: It was from reference gene primer amplification that nucleated cell counts were estimated. TCRdb's table, derived via immunoSEQ multiplex PCR, lists solely in-frame clones and lacks some. Clonal size and the V and J genes are those of that table, whereas D and trimming came from the DNA. The data show some 120,000 clones, approximately 85% seen once. The CDR3 is made up of 13 amino acids. The germline V gene encodes CDR1 SGHDN and CDR2 FVKESK. Trimming removed 2 bases at V and 5 bases at J, with 6 bases between. The V and J genes are TRBV14 and TRBJ2-2; D unclear. This receptor was obtained from a man older than 75 with active or convalescent COVID-19. Sequenced sample: peripheral blood. The CDR3 loop reads CASSQFTTGELFF. The CDR3 DNA reads as TGTGCCAGCAGCCAATTTACTACCGGGGAGCTGTTTTTT.